Listed below are T cell receptor beta chains from one sample, sequenced in a study of control samples from healthy donors and cancer patients. Sequencing was performed with immunoSEQ multiplex PCR; in TCRdb, only in-frame clones are kept and a portion is missing. The sample lists about 120,000 clones; around 89% were seen once. Source material: PBMCs. The receptors shown here come from a woman aged 50 to 60 with colorectal cancer. Both conserved end residues are part of each CDR3. The D gene is left open where the match is weak. The listing skips clone size in some rows; elsewhere it reads once, few, many or a size class.

>TRBJ1-4|TRBD1|TRBV28|.
CASSNRQGQNEKLFF
TGTGCCAGCAGTAACCGACAGGGGCAAAATGAAAAACTGTTTTTT
>TRBJ2-7|TRBD2|TRBV9|.
CASSVGTSGSYEQYF
TGTGCCAGCAGCGTAGGCACTAGCGGGAGCTACGAGCAGTACTTC
>TRBJ1-2|.|TRBV12-3/TRBV12-4|.
CASSPSLYGYTF
TGTGCCAGCAGTCCGAGCCTCTATGGCTACACCTTC
>TRBJ2-7|TRBD2|TRBV5-1|.
CASSLRLASSYEQYF
TGCGCCAGCAGCCTGCGACTAGCGAGCTCCTACGAGCAGTACTTC
>TRBJ2-7|TRBD2|TRBV27|.
CASSPLAGGSYEQYF
TGTGCCAGCAGTCCTCTAGCGGGAGGCTCCTACGAGCAGTACTTC
>TRBJ1-5|.|TRBV6-5|.
CASSYRRGGNQPQHF
TGTGCCAGCAGTTACCGGCGGGGGGGTAACCAGCCCCAGCATTTT
>TRBJ2-6|TRBD1|TRBV19|.
CASMGQGLSGANVLTF
TGTGCCAGTATGGGACAGGGTCTTTCCGGGGCCAACGTCCTGACTTTC
>TRBJ2-1|.|TRBV28|few
CASSSPGLRAYNEQFF
TGTGCCAGCAGTTCCCCCGGGCTACGGGCCTACAATGAGCAGTTCTTC
>TRBJ1-3|.|TRBV4-1|.
CASSQDASSGNTIYF
TGCGCCAGCAGCCAAGATGCGAGCTCTGGAAACACCATATATTTT
>TRBJ2-1|TRBD1|TRBV5-1|.
CASSQTPDPGQGDYNEQFF
TGCGCCAGCAGCCAAACTCCAGATCCGGGACAGGGGGACTACAATGAGCAGTTCTTC
>TRBJ2-5|.|TRBV5-8|.
CASSLGQSQETQYF
TGTGCCAGCAGCTTGGGACAGTCTCAAGAGACCCAGTACTTC
>TRBJ2-7|.|TRBV19|.
CASSIGRAASYEQYF
TGTGCCAGTAGTATAGGCCGAGCGGCATCCTACGAGCAGTACTTC
>TRBJ2-1|TRBD2|TRBV24-1|.
CATSDPGGAVRGDNEQFF
TGTGCCACCAGTGATCCCGGGGGGGCTGTTCGAGGAGACAATGAGCAGTTCTTC
>TRBJ2-3|.|TRBV2|.
CASSDLDVGDTQYF
TGTGCCAGCAGTGATTTGGACGTCGGAGATACGCAGTATTTT
>TRBJ2-2|TRBD1|TRBV6-6|.
CASSWTGWRTGELFF
TGTGCCAGCAGTTGGACAGGGTGGCGAACCGGGGAGCTGTTTTTT
>TRBJ2-7|TRBD1|TRBV6-5|.
CATNLGDSYYEQYF
TGTGCCACCAACCTGGGGGACAGTTACTACGAGCAGTACTTC
>TRBJ1-5|TRBD1|TRBV6-6|.
CASTRTGSGQPQHF
TGTGCCAGCACCCGGACAGGGTCGGGTCAGCCCCAGCATTTT
>TRBJ1-1|TRBD1|TRBV2|.
CASSEALQGVVNTEAFF
TGTGCCAGCAGTGAAGCGCTTCAGGGGGTTGTCAACACTGAAGCTTTCTTT
>TRBJ2-3|.|TRBV3-1/TRBV3-2|.
CASSLEPLPTDTQYF
TGTGCCAGCAGCCTGGAGCCGCTACCCACAGATACGCAGTATTTT
>TRBJ2-3|.|TRBV27|.
CASSVFGDTQYF
TGTGCCAGCAGTGTATTCGGAGATACGCAGTATTTT
>TRBJ2-5|TRBD2|TRBV28|.
CASSSGLAGYQETQYF
TGTGCCAGCAGTTCGGGACTAGCGGGGTACCAAGAGACCCAGTACTTC
>TRBJ1-4|.|TRBV29-1|once
CSAATLNEKLFF
TGCAGCGCTGCGACCCTTAATGAAAAACTGTTTTTT
>TRBJ2-7|TRBD1|TRBV19|.
CASSPRDRGLYEQYF
TGTGCCAGTAGTCCCCGGGACAGGGGGCTTTACGAGCAGTACTTC
>TRBJ2-3|TRBD2|TRBV19|.
CASSPTSGGSTDTQYF
TGTGCCAGTTCCCCCACTAGCGGGGGTAGCACAGATACGCAGTATTTT
>TRBJ1-1|TRBD1|TRBV10-3|.
CAIRPKQGVSNMNTEAFF
TGTGCCATCAGGCCGAAACAGGGGGTCTCCAACATGAACACTGAAGCTTTCTTT
>TRBJ2-3|TRBD2|TRBV5-1|.
CASSLVQAGGPAGQYF
TGCGCCAGCAGCTTGGTTCAAGCGGGGGGCCCAGCAGGGCAGTATTTT
>TRBJ2-2|.|TRBV5-1|.
CASSSGIAGLNTGELFF
TGCGCCAGCAGCTCAGGGATCGCGGGGCTGAACACCGGGGAGCTGTTTTTT
>TRBJ2-6|.|TRBV19|.
CASSYGANVLTF
TGTGCCAGTAGTTACGGGGCCAACGTCCTGACTTTC
>TRBJ2-3|TRBD1|TRBV12-5|.
CASGLVAGQVTDTQYF
TGTGCTAGTGGTTTGGTCGCGGGACAGGTCACAGATACGCAGTATTTT
>TRBJ1-5|.|TRBV7-9|.
CASSSLASNQPQHF
TGTGCCAGCAGCTCCCTCGCTAGCAATCAGCCCCAGCATTTT
>TRBJ1-3|.|TRBV12-3/TRBV12-4|.
CASSFGNTIYF
TGTGCCAGCAGTTTCGGAAACACCATATATTTT
>TRBJ1-5|.|TRBV2|.
CASRTGYNQPQHF
TGTGCCAGCAGGACAGGTTACAATCAGCCCCAGCATTTT
>TRBJ2-1|.|TRBV12-3/TRBV12-4|.
CASTRFRNEQFF
TGTGCCAGCACCCGCTTTCGGAATGAGCAGTTCTTC
>TRBJ2-1|TRBD1|TRBV11-2|.
CASSIPGQGSNEQFF
TGTGCCAGCAGCATACCGGGACAGGGATCAAATGAGCAGTTCTTC
>TRBJ2-3|TRBD1|TRBV29-1|.
CSVGGGTGHSTDTQYF
TGCAGCGTCGGAGGAGGGACAGGGCATAGCACAGATACGCAGTATTTT
>TRBJ1-6|.|TRBV30|.
CACTPRDISNSPLHF
TGTGCCTGCACACCCCGGGACATTAGTAATTCACCCCTCCACTTT
>TRBJ1-1|TRBD1|TRBV6-6|.
CASTATGTNTEAFF
TGTGCCAGCACCGCGACAGGGACGAACACTGAAGCTTTCTTT
>TRBJ1-1|TRBD1|TRBV28|.
CASSLFQGGITEAFF
TGTGCCAGCAGTTTATTCCAGGGGGGTATCACTGAAGCTTTCTTT
>TRBJ1-1|TRBD1|TRBV2|.
CANPGQGESTEAFF
TGTGCCAACCCCGGACAGGGGGAGAGCACTGAAGCTTTCTTT
>TRBJ1-6|.|TRBV3-1/TRBV3-2|.
CASSQAGSYNSPLHF
TGTGCCAGCAGCCAAGCGGGGTCCTACAATTCACCCCTCCACTTT
>TRBJ2-5|TRBD1|TRBV18|.
CASSRDREETQYF
TGTGCCAGCTCACGGGACAGGGAAGAGACCCAGTACTTC
>TRBJ2-2|.|TRBV9|.
CASSRPGGDTGELFF
TGTGCCAGCAGCCGGCCTGGCGGGGACACCGGGGAGCTGTTTTTT
>TRBJ1-5|.|TRBV19|.
CASSITGLEQPQHF
TGTGCCAGTAGTATTACGGGATTGGAACAGCCCCAGCATTTT
>TRBJ1-5|.|TRBV18|.
CASSSANQPQHF
TGTGCCAGCTCATCGGCGAATCAGCCCCAGCATTTT
>TRBJ1-3|.|TRBV11-1|.
CASSPNPGPGNTIYF
TGTGCCAGCAGCCCAAATCCGGGACCTGGAAACACCATATATTTT
>TRBJ2-7|TRBD2|TRBV7-6|.
CASSSGLAGDLEQYF
TGTGCCAGCAGCTCGGGACTAGCGGGAGATCTCGAGCAGTACTTC
>TRBJ2-3|.|TRBV6-6|.
CASSEARSTDTQYF
TGTGCCAGCAGTGAGGCCCGAAGCACAGATACGCAGTATTTT
>TRBJ2-5|.|TRBV28|.
CASSGGSVETQYF
TGTGCCAGCAGTGGAGGGAGTGTCGAGACCCAGTACTTC
>TRBJ1-5|.|TRBV5-6|.
CASSLLSGDSNQPQHF
TGTGCCAGCAGCTTGCTCTCGGGGGATAGCAATCAGCCCCAGCATTTT
>TRBJ1-1|.|TRBV30|.
CAWSVLRVRTEAFF
TGTGCCTGGAGTGTCTTAAGGGTGAGAACTGAAGCTTTCTTT
>TRBJ2-7|.|TRBV7-9|.
CASSLGGLSSYEQYF
TGTGCCAGCAGCTTAGGAGGACTGTCCTCCTACGAGCAGTACTTC